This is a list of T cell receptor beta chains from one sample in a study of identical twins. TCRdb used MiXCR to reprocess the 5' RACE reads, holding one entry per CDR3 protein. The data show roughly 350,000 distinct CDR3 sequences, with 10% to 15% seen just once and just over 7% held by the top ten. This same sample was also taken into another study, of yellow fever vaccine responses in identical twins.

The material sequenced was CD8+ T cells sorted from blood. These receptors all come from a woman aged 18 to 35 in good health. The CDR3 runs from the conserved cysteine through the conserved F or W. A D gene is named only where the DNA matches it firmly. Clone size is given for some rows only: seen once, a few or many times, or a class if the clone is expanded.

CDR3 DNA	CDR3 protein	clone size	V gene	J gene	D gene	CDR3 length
TGTGCCAGCAGCCCTGTTGGGGTGAGCCTCATCCTAAGCTCCTACAATGAGCAGTTCTTC	CASSPVGVSLILSSYNEQFF	once	TRBV7-6	TRBJ2-1	NA	20
TGTGCCACCAGCAGAGCCCTTGGGGGTACGCAGTATTTT	CATSRALGGTQYF	few	TRBV15	TRBJ2-3	NA	13
TGCGCCAGCAGCCTGGAGGAGACCCAGTACTTC	CASSLEETQYF	medium-sized	TRBV4-1	TRBJ2-5	NA	11
TGTGCCAGCAGCGCGCGGGACCACACCCTCACAGATACGCAGTATTTT	CASSARDHTLTDTQYF	NA	TRBV7-9	TRBJ2-3	NA	16
TGTGCCAGCAGCCATGGACAAGGCTATGGCTACACCTTC	CASSHGQGYGYTF	NA	TRBV7-9	TRBJ1-2	NA	13
TGTGCCAGCAGCAGGGGGGTAGATACGCAGTATTTT	CASSRGVDTQYF	few	TRBV12-3/TRBV12-4	TRBJ2-3	NA	12
TGTGCCAGCAGTTTTATGGGCGGAAACTATGGCTACACCTTC	CASSFMGGNYGYTF	once	TRBV6-5	TRBJ1-2	NA	14
TGTGCCAGCAGCCCGAGAGGACGTTCGAACACCGGGGAGCTGTTTTTT	CASSPRGRSNTGELFF	NA	TRBV9	TRBJ2-2	NA	16
TGTGCCAGCAGTCTATGGGGGGATCCCTACGAGCAGTACTTC	CASSLWGDPYEQYF	many	TRBV7-2	TRBJ2-7	NA	14
TGTGCCACCAGTGATGTGGGACAGGAGAACACCGGGGAGCTGTTTTTT	CATSDVGQENTGELFF	few	TRBV24-1	TRBJ2-2	TRBD1	16
TGTGCCAGCAGCCAAGAAGTCATCACGGGACAGCCTTTCAATCAGCCCCAGCATTTT	CASSQEVITGQPFNQPQHF	few	TRBV3-1	TRBJ1-5	TRBD1	19
TGTGCCAGCAGTTTAACGGGTCCCGGGGAGCTGTTTTTT	CASSLTGPGELFF	NA	TRBV12-3/TRBV12-4	TRBJ2-2	NA	13
TGTGCCACTGCGACAGGGCCTAGCACAGATACGCAGTATTTT	CATATGPSTDTQYF	NA	TRBV6-1	TRBJ2-3	TRBD1	14
TGTGCCAGCAGCTTAAACGAGGGGGACGCCTACAATGAGCAGTTCTTC	CASSLNEGDAYNEQFF	NA	TRBV7-9	TRBJ2-1	NA	16
TGTGCCAGCAGTTTTTTTTACAATGAGCAGTTCTTC	CASSFFYNEQFF	many	TRBV12-3/TRBV12-4	TRBJ2-1	NA	12
TGTGCCAGCAGTTCGGGCACGGTCACCCTGGAGCTGTTTTTT	CASSSGTVTLELFF	NA	TRBV7-9	TRBJ2-2	NA	14
TGTGCCAGCAGTTTAGAGGCCTCCTACAATGAGCAGTTCTTC	CASSLEASYNEQFF	many	TRBV2	TRBJ2-1	NA	14
TGTGCCAGCAGCGACCGAATGGACTTCCACGAGCAGTACTTC	CASSDRMDFHEQYF	few	TRBV9	TRBJ2-7	NA	14
TGTGCCAGCAGCCGCCCCCGGACAGGGGATGTTGGCTACACCTTC	CASSRPRTGDVGYTF	NA	TRBV28	TRBJ1-2	TRBD1	15
TGTGCCAGCAGCTCCTTCGGGGGACAGAACTACAATGAGCAGTTCTTC	CASSSFGGQNYNEQFF	NA	TRBV7-7	TRBJ2-1	NA	16
TGCGCCAGCAGCCAACTACAGGGGTACACTGAAGCTTTCTTT	CASSQLQGYTEAFF	NA	TRBV4-1	TRBJ1-1	TRBD1	14
TGTGCCAGCAGTGAAGCAAGGCGGAGGGGGGAGCAGTACTTC	CASSEARRRGEQYF	few	TRBV6-1	TRBJ2-7	NA	14
TGCGCCAGCACCATCAGTGGACTGGGCACCGGGGAGCTGTTTTTT	CASTISGLGTGELFF	NA	TRBV5-1	TRBJ2-2	NA	15
TGTGCCAGCAGTTTATGGGGTGTACTGGGATCTAGCACAGATACGCAGTATTTT	CASSLWGVLGSSTDTQYF	NA	TRBV28	TRBJ2-3	NA	18
TGTGCCAGCAGATCTACCGGGACAGGCCGCAATGAGCAGTTCTTC	CASRSTGTGRNEQFF	NA	TRBV2	TRBJ2-1	TRBD1	15
TGTGCCAGCAGCCCCGGGACAGACAATGAGCAGTTCTTC	CASSPGTDNEQFF	NA	TRBV7-9	TRBJ2-1	TRBD1	13
TGTGCCAGTAGTATCCGGGACGAAGCCTACGAGCAGTACTTC	CASSIRDEAYEQYF	few	TRBV19	TRBJ2-7	NA	14
TGTGCCAGCAGTTATGGGGACAGAGAAGCTTTCTTT	CASSYGDREAFF	many	TRBV6-5	TRBJ1-1	TRBD1	12
TGTGCCAGCAGCTTACTGGAAGGGACCGACTATGGCTACACCTTC	CASSLLEGTDYGYTF	few	TRBV7-9	TRBJ1-2	NA	15
TGTGCCAGCAGCTTACTCGGCGATTGGGCGGGGGATCAAGAGACCCAGTACTTC	CASSLLGDWAGDQETQYF	NA	TRBV7-6	TRBJ2-5	TRBD2	18
TGCGCCAGCAGCTCCGGGACTAACCTTGAGCAGTTCTTC	CASSSGTNLEQFF	NA	TRBV5-1	TRBJ2-1	TRBD2	13
TGTGCCAGCAGTTACTCGGGGGGGGCGGTCACTGAAGCTTTCTTT	CASSYSGGAVTEAFF	NA	TRBV6-5	TRBJ1-1	NA	15
TGTGCCAGCAGCCCCAATCTCTGGACTAGCGGGTGGGAAGAGACCCAGTACTTC	CASSPNLWTSGWEETQYF	few	TRBV13	TRBJ2-5	TRBD2	18
TGTGCCAGCAGTTACTCGGTCCGGTCTGAAGCTTTCTTT	CASSYSVRSEAFF	NA	TRBV6-5	TRBJ1-1	NA	13
TGTGCCAGCAGCATCAAGACAGGGGGAAACACAGATACGCAGTATTTT	CASSIKTGGNTDTQYF	few	TRBV7-9	TRBJ2-3	TRBD1	16
TGTGCCAGCAGCGATTCGGGACAGGGGGAGGCTGAAGCTTTCTTT	CASSDSGQGEAEAFF	NA	TRBV9	TRBJ1-1	TRBD1	15
TGTGCCAGCAGTGCTACTAGTGCTAGCACAGATACGCAGTATTTT	CASSATSASTDTQYF	few	TRBV6-1	TRBJ2-3	NA	15
TGTGCCAGCAGCTTAGCCGTCCGGAGGAAACTACGACTCTCCTGGACAGATACGCAGTATTTT	CASSLAVRRKLRLSWTDTQYF	few	TRBV7-2	TRBJ2-3	NA	21
TGTGCCAGCAGCTTAGGGGCCCCTGATGGCTACACCTTC	CASSLGAPDGYTF	few	TRBV11-2	TRBJ1-2	NA	13
TGCGCCAGCAGCTCAAACCCGGACCAGACCTACAATGAGCAGTTCTTC	CASSSNPDQTYNEQFF	few	TRBV5-1	TRBJ2-1	NA	16
TGTGCCAGCGGGGCTAGCGGGGGAACAGATACGCAGTATTTT	CASGASGGTDTQYF	NA	TRBV6-4	TRBJ2-3	TRBD2	14
TGTGCCAGCAGCAAATTGGGACAGGGCACTGAAGCTTTCTTT	CASSKLGQGTEAFF	many	TRBV12-3/TRBV12-4	TRBJ1-1	TRBD1	14
TGTGCCAGCAGCGTAGGATCCTACGAGCAGTACTTC	CASSVGSYEQYF	NA	TRBV9	TRBJ2-7	NA	12
TGCGCCAGCAGTGGGCTAGCGGGGGCCTCCTCCTACAATGAGCAGTTCTTC	CASSGLAGASSYNEQFF	NA	TRBV10-1	TRBJ2-1	TRBD2	17